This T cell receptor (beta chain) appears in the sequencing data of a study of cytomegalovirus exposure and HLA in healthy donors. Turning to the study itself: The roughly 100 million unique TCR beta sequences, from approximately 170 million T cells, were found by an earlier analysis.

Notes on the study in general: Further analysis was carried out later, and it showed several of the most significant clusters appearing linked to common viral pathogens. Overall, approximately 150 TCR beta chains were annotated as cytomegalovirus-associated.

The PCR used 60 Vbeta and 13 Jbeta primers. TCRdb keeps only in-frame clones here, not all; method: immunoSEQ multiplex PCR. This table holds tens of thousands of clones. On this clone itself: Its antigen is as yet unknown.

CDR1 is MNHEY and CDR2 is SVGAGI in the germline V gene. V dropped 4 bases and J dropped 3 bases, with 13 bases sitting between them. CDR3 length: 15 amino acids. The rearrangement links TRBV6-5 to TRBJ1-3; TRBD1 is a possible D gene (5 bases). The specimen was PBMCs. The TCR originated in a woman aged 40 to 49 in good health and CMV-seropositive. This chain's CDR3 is CASSSHGGDGNTIYF. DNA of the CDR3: TGTGCCAGCAGTTCCCACGGGGGGGATGGAAACACCATATATTTT.